This T cell receptor (beta chain) was sequenced in a study of blood T cell repertoires in COVID-19. V gave up 1 base and J gave up 4 bases, with 3 bases separating them. This CDR3 has 11 amino acids. Germline CDR1 reads GTSNPN; CDR2 reads SVGIG (reference sequence). Original data processing: How many nucleated cells were present was estimated from reference gene primer amplification. Sequencing was performed with immunoSEQ multiplex PCR; in TCRdb, only in-frame clones are kept and a portion is missing. The V and J calls and the clone size are those of that table, but D and trimming were determined from the DNA. The table shows more than 250,000 clones, with roughly 91% occurring only once. As concerns this clone: Other DNA sequences from this sample encode an identical CDR3 as well.

This receptor was identified in a man over 45 with active or convalescent COVID-19. V is TRBV30 and J is TRBJ2-3; D not resolved. The sample was peripheral blood. CDR3 loop: CAWSAADTQYF. The CDR3 DNA is TGTGCCTGGAGTGCGGCAGATACGCAGTATTTT.